This T cell receptor (beta chain) was found in a study of blood T cell repertoires in COVID-19. Looking at the study overall: The analysed material was cDNA or gDNA that came from T cells, B-cell-depleted T cells, or PBMCs.

Looked up from germline, CDR1 is MDHEN and CDR2 is SYDVKM. This CDR3 has 16 residues. V lost 1 base to trimming and J lost 7 bases; unmatched junction nucleotides: 10. Researchers sorted participants into cohorts using their self-reported clinical history. Authors' analysis steps: Counts of nucleated cells, estimated from reference gene primer amplification, were obtained. The table came from immunoSEQ multiplex PCR; TCRdb's copy has only in-frame clones and leaves some out. The D gene and trimming were derived from the DNA, and the V and J assignments and clone size from that table. The repertoire consists of around 300,000 clones, with roughly 86% occurring once and the leading ten covering roughly a tenth.

The chain combines TRBV28 with TRBJ2-1; 7 bases are a match to TRBD1. Sequenced material: PBMCs or T cells enriched from blood (not recorded which). The receptor was isolated from a woman in her twenties or thirties who had recovered from COVID-19. The CDR3 DNA follows: TGTGCCAGCAGTTTATTTGCCGGGGACAGTAGAAATGAGCAGTTCTTC. Encoded protein: CASSLFAGDSRNEQFF.